The clone carrying this T cell receptor beta chain appeared a few times. What it recognizes is unknown. There are 14 residues in the CDR3. Germline CDR1 is SNHLY and CDR2 is FYNNEI. Trimming stripped 6 bases from V and 4 bases from J, with 13 bases between. These data belong to a study of graft-versus-host responses after intestinal transplantation. Libraries were prepared by immunoSEQ multiplex PCR; TCRdb keeps only in-frame clonotypes and omits some of them. The table records more than 70,000 clones, approximately 80% of them present only once. This TCR came from a human donor who received an intestinal transplant. The source material was unstimulated CD4+ T cells sorted from spleen or lymph node cells, sampled before intestinal transplant. The rearrangement joins TRBV2 to TRBJ1-3, with D tentatively TRBD1 (5 bases). The CDR3 region has the DNA TGTGCCAGCAGAGGCAGGGAAACGGGAAACACCATATATTTT. Encoded protein: CASRGRETGNTIYF. The whole variable domain, remainder taken from reference TRBV2 and TRBJ1-3, is EPEVTQTPSHQVTQMGQEVILRCVPISNHLYFYWYRQILGQKVEFLVSFYNNEISEKSEIFDDQFSVERPDGSNFTLKIRSTKLEDSAMYFCASRGRETGNTIYFGEGSWLTVV.